Below, 10 T cell receptor beta chains from the same sample are listed, as sequenced in a study of CD8 T cells in Susac syndrome. Reverse transcription of roughly 0.5 to 1 ug RNA used random hexamers. MiXCR was run by TCRdb on the immunoSEQ multiplex PCR reads, yielding one entry per CDR3 protein. This table has about 190,000 distinct CDR3 sequences, 95% appearing once. The material sequenced was CD8+ T cells from PBMCs. These receptor sequences come from a human donor with Susac syndrome.

The V gene is TRBV20-1, the J gene TRBJ1-5, with TRBD1 as a possible D gene (5 bases). The length of the CDR3 is 16 residues. With 1 base removed from V and 0 bases from J, the gap between germline ends came to 13 bases. Germline V lookup: CDR1 DFQATT, CDR2 SNEGSKA (reference sequence). This CDR3 reads CSARVGGPFSNQPQHF. CDR3 coding DNA: TGCAGTGCTAGAGTGGGGGGTCCCTTTAGCAATCAGCCCCAGCATTTT.

This clonotype was detected once. The V gene is TRBV20-1, the J gene TRBJ1-2, with D perhaps TRBD1 (5 bases). This CDR3 spans 13 amino acids. V lost 2 bases, J lost 7 bases, and 14 bases lay in between. Germline V gene data show CDR1 as DFQATT and CDR2 as SNEGSKA (reference sequence). This CDR3 reads CSARLQGLSGYTF. The CDR3 bases are TGCAGTGCTAGACTTCAGGGTCTCTCTGGCTACACCTTC.

The chain's CDR3 is CAWSHRRGGANPGETQYF. The CDR3 nucleotides read TGTGCCTGGAGTCACCGTCGCGGGGGGGCCAACCCGGGGGAGACCCAGTACTTC. J is TRBJ2-5 and V is TRBV30, with 9 bases aligning to TRBD2. This CDR3 comprises 18 residues. Per germline, CDR1 GTSNPN and CDR2 SVGIG (reference sequence). V shed 2 bases and J 5 bases; nucleotides not matched to a gene: 18.

V gene TRBV2 combines with J gene TRBJ2-3, with D unclear. The germline V gene encodes CDR1 SNHLY and CDR2 FYNNEI. The CDR3 extends over 10 amino acids. The ends were cut back, 6 bases at V and 12 bases at J, with 10 bases in the middle. The CDR3 sequence: CASSGLPQYF. CDR3 sequence (DNA): TGTGCCAGCAGCGGATTGCCCCAGTATTTT.

V and J are TRBV19 and TRBJ2-7; 9 bases map to TRBD1. Germline V CDR1 and CDR2: LNHDA, SQIVND (reference sequence). After removal of 10 bases from V and 2 bases from J, the junction contained 3 bases not matched to a gene. This CDR3 has 12 residues. CDR3 DNA sequence: TGTGCCACCCGACAGGGGGCCTACGAGCAGTACTTC. Encoded protein: CATRQGAYEQYF.

This chain links TRBV15 with TRBJ2-7; a weak D match, TRBD1 (5 bases). This CDR3 region has 14 residues. Trimming stripped 5 bases from V and 2 bases from J, with 13 bases between. Germline V gives CDR1 LNHNV, CDR2 YYDKDF (reference sequence). The CDR3 loop is CATSPRTRAYEQYF. The CDR3 nucleotides are TGTGCCACCAGCCCCCGGACACGGGCCTACGAGCAGTACTTC.

This chain uses TRBV28 with TRBJ2-4, with D hard to call. The V and J ends lost 7 bases and 0 bases respectively, with 7 bases between them. Germline V CDR1 and CDR2: MDHEN, SYDVKM. This CDR3 spans 13 amino acids. The CDR3 DNA reads TGTGCCAGCACGGACCTAGCCAAAAACATTCAGTACTTC. As protein: CASTDLAKNIQYF.

This chain joins TRBV30 and TRBJ1-2; 8 nucleotides align to TRBD1. Losses at the gene ends were 4 bases for V and 4 bases for J; bases not matched to a gene: 5. The CDR3 has 13 amino acids. Germline V gene data show CDR1 as GTSNPN and CDR2 as SVGIG (reference sequence). CDR3: CAWNPGTGYGYTF. CDR3 DNA: TGTGCCTGGAATCCAGGGACAGGCTATGGCTACACCTTC.

About this clonotype itself: At one boundary the junction diverges from the germline segment, which might be a read error. The V call is TRBV7-7, the J call TRBJ2-6, with D tentatively TRBD1 (6 bases). The CDR3 is 15 residues long. Germline loops: CDR1 SSHAT, CDR2 FNYEAQ (reference sequence). The CDR3 loop reads CASSSGAPGANVLTF. The CDR3 nucleotides read TGTGCTAGCAGCTCAGGGGCGCCGGGGGCCAACGTCCTGACTTTC.

This sequence joins TRBV5-1 and TRBJ1-5; 11 nucleotides match TRBD1. Germline trimming cut 0 bases from V and 7 bases from J; bases unmatched to any gene: 3. Germline CDR1 and CDR2: SGHRS and YFSETQ. CDR3 size: 15 residues. CDR3 loop: CASSLEGQGVQPQHF. The CDR3 DNA is TGCGCCAGCAGCTTGGAGGGACAGGGGGTGCAGCCCCAGCATTTT.